A selection of T cell receptor beta chains follows, all from one sample in a study of blood T cell repertoires in COVID-19. The table came from immunoSEQ multiplex PCR; TCRdb's copy has only in-frame clones and leaves some out. The table lists roughly 250,000 clones, over 75% of them singletons. Sequenced input: peripheral blood. The receptor set was obtained from a human donor with COVID-19, enrolled during active disease. The donor label of this sample is uncertain. Both conserved end residues are part of each CDR3. A D gene is named only where the DNA matches it firmly. Size is omitted from some rows. Given values are once, few, many or a class for expanded clones.

V	size	D	J	DNA	CDR3
TRBV18	few	.	TRBJ1-2	TGTGCCAGCTCACCATCGGGCGGGTTTAACTATGGCTACACCTTC	CASSPSGGFNYGYTF
TRBV6-5	.	.	TRBJ1-1	TGTGCCAGCAGTTACTCCCGGGTGCGAAACACTGAAGCTTTCTTT	CASSYSRVRNTEAFF
TRBV7-2	.	.	TRBJ1-1	TGTGCCAGCAGCCAGTCCCTCCAGAACACTGAAGCTTTCTTT	CASSQSLQNTEAFF
TRBV6-2/TRBV6-3	.	.	TRBJ2-2	TGTGCCAGCAGTGGCTTCCGAGGGGAGCTGTTTTTT	CASSGFRGELFF
TRBV29-1	once	.	TRBJ1-3	TGCAGCGTTCAGCGCAACTCTGGAAACACCATATATTTT	CSVQRNSGNTIYF
TRBV11-3	.	.	TRBJ2-2	TGTGCCAGCAGCTTAGTCCCCGGGACACCGAACACCGGGGAGCTGTTTTTT	CASSLVPGTPNTGELFF
TRBV30	few	TRBD1	TRBJ2-7	TGTGCCTGGAGTACCCCAGGGGACAGGCAGTACTTC	CAWSTPGDRQYF
TRBV30	.	.	TRBJ1-2	TGTGCCTGGAGTATGGAGGGGAGCTCCTATGGCTACACCTTC	CAWSMEGSSYGYTF
TRBV7-9	.	TRBD2	TRBJ2-1	TGTGCCAGCAGCTATAGCGGGAGGGCCACTGGTGAGCAGTTCTTC	CASSYSGRATGEQFF
TRBV29-1	.	.	TRBJ2-2	TGCAGCGTTGCAGTGCAGGGGAACACCGGGGAGCTGTTTTTT	CSVAVQGNTGELFF
TRBV7-9	once	.	TRBJ1-2	TGTGCCAGCAGCGCCCAGGGGATGTGGGACTATGGCTACACCTTC	CASSAQGMWDYGYTF
TRBV28	.	.	TRBJ2-3	TGTGCCAGCAGTTTGGTGAGGTATACGCAGTATTTT	CASSLVRYTQYF
TRBV11-3	.	.	TRBJ2-7	TGTGCCAGCAGCCTTAGGAGCGGGTTCGGTTACGAGCAGTACTTC	CASSLRSGFGYEQYF
TRBV29-1	medium-sized	TRBD1	TRBJ2-1	TGCAGCGTCTCCGGGACAGGGACCTACAATGAGCAGTTCTTC	CSVSGTGTYNEQFF
TRBV5-1	once	.	TRBJ2-3	TGCGCCAGCCGACCTCCGGGGGAGAATACGCAGTATTTT	CASRPPGENTQYF
TRBV30	.	.	TRBJ1-1	TGTGCCTGGACCAAGACCCCCACGGGGGGCACTGAAGCTTTCTTT	CAWTKTPTGGTEAFF
TRBV4-3	.	.	TRBJ2-4	TGCGCCAGCAGCCAAGAATACAGGGTAGCCAAAAACATTCAGTACTTC	CASSQEYRVAKNIQYF
TRBV11-2	.	.	TRBJ1-1	TGTGCCAGCAGCTTCGACATATCGAACACTGAAGCTTTCTTT	CASSFDISNTEAFF
TRBV19	.	TRBD2	TRBJ2-1	TGTGCCAGTAGCCGGTTTGGTCTAGCGGGAGGGAATGAGCAGTTCTTC	CASSRFGLAGGNEQFF
TRBV7-3	.	TRBD2	TRBJ2-2	TGTGCCAGCAGCTACACCTCCGGGACTAGCGTGAACACCGGGGAGCTGTTTTTT	CASSYTSGTSVNTGELFF
TRBV30	.	.	TRBJ1-6	TGTGCCTGGAGTGCCCGGGGGGCCTACTATAATTCACCCCTCCACTTT	CAWSARGAYYNSPLHF
TRBV28	.	.	TRBJ1-4	TGTGCCAGCAGTGGGGGGGCTTATGAAAAACTGTTTTTT	CASSGGAYEKLFF
TRBV5-1	once	TRBD2	TRBJ2-7	TGCGCCTCACGAGCGGGAGGGGGCGAAGACGAGCAGTACTTC	CASRAGGGEDEQYF
TRBV27	.	.	TRBJ2-3	TGTGCCAGCACCAACGGACTAACGCAGTATTTT	CASTNGLTQYF
TRBV7-3	.	TRBD1	TRBJ2-4	TGTGCCAGCAGCCCCCAGGACAGGGGAGATCTCATTCAGTACTTC	CASSPQDRGDLIQYF
TRBV7-8	.	TRBD2	TRBJ2-1	TGTGCCAGCAGCTTAGTCGGGACTAGCGGGAGTAGGCAGTTCTTC	CASSLVGTSGSRQFF
TRBV11-2	.	TRBD2	TRBJ2-5	TGTGCCAGCAAACCGTTAGCGGGAGCCGAGACCCAGTACTTC	CASKPLAGAETQYF
TRBV11-3	.	.	TRBJ1-3	TGTGCCAGCAGCCTATCTGGAAACACCATATATTTT	CASSLSGNTIYF
TRBV10-1	.	.	TRBJ2-2	TGCGCCAGCAGTGACTTCGACGGGAACGCCGGGGAGCTGTTTTTT	CASSDFDGNAGELFF
TRBV30	.	.	TRBJ2-1	TGTGCCTGGAGTTTCTTCAACGCGGTCCAGCAGTTCTTC	CAWSFFNAVQQFF
TRBV7-2	.	TRBD1	TRBJ1-2	TGTGCCAGCAGCTTAGGAGACAGGGAGTACTATGGCTACACCTTC	CASSLGDREYYGYTF
TRBV5-1	.	TRBD1	TRBJ1-1	TGCGCCAGCAGCCCTGACCAGGGGGCTTACACTGAAGCTTTCTTT	CASSPDQGAYTEAFF
TRBV29-1	.	TRBD1	TRBJ1-2	TGCAGCGTTTCGAACCGGGACAGCGGGTTCAACTATGGCTACACCTTC	CSVSNRDSGFNYGYTF
TRBV6-5	.	.	TRBJ2-1	TGTGCCAGCAGTCAGGGGAGGGGTAGTGAGCAGTTCTTC	CASSQGRGSEQFF
TRBV10-3	.	TRBD2	TRBJ2-1	TGTGCCACCCGAGCGAGACTAGCGGGAGGCAATGAGCAGTTCTTC	CATRARLAGGNEQFF
TRBV27	once	TRBD1	TRBJ2-7	TGTGCCAGCAGTCTAGACAGGGGGGGGGCCTACGAGCAGTACTTC	CASSLDRGGAYEQYF
TRBV27	once	.	TRBJ1-1	TGTGCCAGCAGTTTTAGGGAGGATACGAACACTGAAGCTTTCTTT	CASSFREDTNTEAFF
TRBV12-5	.	TRBD1	TRBJ2-2	TGTGCTAGTGGGACAGGGGAATGGGGGACCGGGGAGCTGTTTTTT	CASGTGEWGTGELFF
TRBV9	.	.	TRBJ1-6	TGTGCCAGCAGCGTAGGAGGGTCACCCCTCCACTTT	CASSVGGSPLHF
TRBV28	.	.	TRBJ1-5	TGTGCCAGCACCCAGGAACTCCTGGGCAATCAGCCCCAGCATTTT	CASTQELLGNQPQHF
TRBV6-5	once	.	TRBJ1-2	TGTGCCAGCAGTTACTCGAAGGGGATAGCTGGCTACACCTTC	CASSYSKGIAGYTF
TRBV9	.	.	TRBJ1-6	TGTGCCAGCAGCGTAGATCCCCTTAGCTCCTATAATTCACCCCTCCACTTT	CASSVDPLSSYNSPLHF
TRBV19	.	TRBD1	TRBJ1-5	TGTGCCAGTAGTAGTACAGGGGGCAATCAGCCCCAGCATTTT	CASSSTGGNQPQHF
TRBV3-1/TRBV3-2	few	TRBD1	TRBJ1-2	TGTGCCAGCAGCGTCCAGACAGGGAGCAACTATGGCTACACCTTC	CASSVQTGSNYGYTF
TRBV7-2	.	.	TRBJ2-1	TGTGCCAGCAGCTCCTTGACAGGATACCTCAGTGAGCAGTTCTTC	CASSSLTGYLSEQFF
TRBV7-9	.	.	TRBJ1-3	TGTGCCAGCAGCTTAGCATCAACAGGGTTCGTAAACACCATATATTTT	CASSLASTGFVNTIYF
TRBV7-2	.	TRBD1	TRBJ1-1	TGTGCCAGCAGTTACGGGACAGGGGATTTTAACACTGAAGCTTTCTTT	CASSYGTGDFNTEAFF
TRBV3-1/TRBV3-2	.	TRBD1	TRBJ2-1	TGTGCCAGCAGCCGGGCCGGGACAGGGGACAATGAGCAGTTCTTC	CASSRAGTGDNEQFF
TRBV5-4	few	TRBD2	TRBJ2-5	TGTGCCAGCAGACTTAGCGGGAGTACGTATGGAGAGACCCAGTACTTC	CASRLSGSTYGETQYF
TRBV19	.	TRBD1	TRBJ1-5	TGTGCCAGTAAAGGAGTACAGGGGGGTAGGGGTCAGCCCCAGCATTTT	CASKGVQGGRGQPQHF
TRBV2	.	.	TRBJ2-3	TGTGCCAGCAGTGCCGGTACTAGCACAGATACGCAGTATTTT	CASSAGTSTDTQYF
TRBV7-2	.	TRBD2	TRBJ2-1	TGTGCCAGCAGCTTAGTAGGGAGGGGCGCCTACAATGAGCAGTTCTTC	CASSLVGRGAYNEQFF
TRBV4-3	.	.	TRBJ1-2	TGCGCCAGCAGCCAAGATCCCGGGGTTTATGGCTACACCTTC	CASSQDPGVYGYTF
TRBV19	.	TRBD2	TRBJ2-3	TGTGCCAGTAGTGCCAGCGGGACTTACACAGATACGCAGTATTTT	CASSASGTYTDTQYF
TRBV5-1	.	TRBD1	TRBJ1-3	TGCGCCAGCAGCTTGAGGGGACAGCGAAACACCATATATTTT	CASSLRGQRNTIYF
TRBV7-9	once	.	TRBJ1-2	TGTGCCAGCAACAATCCCGTGGGCGAATTTTATGGCTACACCTTC	CASNNPVGEFYGYTF
TRBV11-2	.	.	TRBJ1-4	TGTGCCAGCAGCTTAGAGGGGAGGGGTTTGGGCGAAAAACTGTTTTTT	CASSLEGRGLGEKLFF
TRBV6-5	.	.	TRBJ1-1	TGTGCCAGCAGTCGAGCGGACGGATGGACTGAAGCTTTCTTT	CASSRADGWTEAFF
TRBV19	.	TRBD1	TRBJ1-6	TGTGCCAGTAGTACCTCGACAGGGGCAAGGTCACCCCTCCACTTT	CASSTSTGARSPLHF
TRBV7-3	.	.	TRBJ2-7	TGTGCCAGCAGCTTAGCGGCACCATCCTACGAGCAGTACTTC	CASSLAAPSYEQYF